Listed here is a single T cell receptor beta chain. The antigen is unknown. This entry comes from a study of shared clonotypes between healthy human individuals. Study details: The donor pool was made up of two women and a few men aged 18 to 49.

Sequencing was performed with immunoSEQ multiplex PCR; in TCRdb, only in-frame clones are kept and a portion is missing. The sample contains 650,000 to 800,000 clones, roughly 94% of which appear only once. Naive CD8 cells lacked CD45RO, underwent positive selection for CCR7 and left out terminally differentiated effector memory CD45RA+ cells. Trimming took 4 bases from V and 5 from J; bases not matched to a gene: 10. The length of the CDR3 is 17 residues. Germline CDR1 LNHDA, CDR2 SQIVND (reference sequence). Study-wide points: Clonotypes that were shared across a handful of donors made up 4% to 6% of naive CD4 clonotypes. Clonotypes shared by all four sorted-subset donors had higher generation probabilities than non-shared clonotypes. Naive subsets generally had larger estimated richness than memory subsets.

The rearrangement joins TRBV19 to TRBJ2-1, with 11 bases identical to TRBD2. The specimen sequenced was naive CD8+ T cells sorted from blood. The sequence derives from a man between 25 and 39 years old in good health. The CDR3 reads CASSTLLTSGNDNEQFF. The DNA for the CDR3 is TGTGCCAGTAGTACCCTCTTGACTAGCGGGAACGACAATGAGCAGTTCTTC. The variable domain in full, with the rest retrieved from reference TRBV19 and TRBJ2-1, is DGGITQSPKYLFRKEGQNVTLSCEQNLNHDAMYWYRQDPGQGLRLIYYSQIVNDFQKGDIAEGYSVSREKKESFPLTVTSAQKNPTAFYLCASSTLLTSGNDNEQFFGPGTRLTVL.